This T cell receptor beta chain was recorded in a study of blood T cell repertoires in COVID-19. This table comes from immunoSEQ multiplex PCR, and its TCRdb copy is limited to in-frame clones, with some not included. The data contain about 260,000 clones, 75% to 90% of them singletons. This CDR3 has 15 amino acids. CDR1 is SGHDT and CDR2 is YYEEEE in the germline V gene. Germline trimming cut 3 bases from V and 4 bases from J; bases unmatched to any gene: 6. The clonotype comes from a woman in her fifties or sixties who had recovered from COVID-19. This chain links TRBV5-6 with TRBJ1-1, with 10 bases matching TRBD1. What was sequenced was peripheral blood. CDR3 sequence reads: CASSWGTGDLTEAFF. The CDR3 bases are TGTGCCAGCAGCTGGGGGACAGGGGACCTCACTGAAGCTTTCTTT.